The rows below give T cell receptor beta chains drawn from one sample of a study of blood T cell repertoires in COVID-19. Method: immunoSEQ multiplex PCR; TCRdb's copy keeps in-frame clones and lacks some. The sample has some 210,000 clones, 80% to 85% seen once; the top ten hold around 10%. The sequencing sample was made of PBMCs or T cells enriched from blood (not recorded which). Receptors originate from a woman in her forties or fifties with acute COVID-19. Both conserved end residues are trimmed from each CDR3. Fields, in order: J gene, V gene, CDR3 protein.

j_gene: TRBJ2-2
v_gene: TRBV7-3
CDR3aa: ASSWQGSGELF

j_gene: TRBJ2-1
v_gene: TRBV7-6
CDR3aa: ASSLLGRGPLNEQF

j_gene: TRBJ2-1
v_gene: TRBV20-1
CDR3aa: SASPGVNEQF

j_gene: TRBJ1-4
v_gene: TRBV9
CDR3aa: ASSVKGVEKLF

j_gene: TRBJ2-1
v_gene: TRBV7-2
CDR3aa: ASSIRPLAGASDNEQF

j_gene: TRBJ2-1
v_gene: TRBV5-4
CDR3aa: ASSSGDVKAGHEQF

j_gene: TRBJ2-7
v_gene: TRBV12-3/TRBV12-4
CDR3aa: ASRISHNYEQY

j_gene: TRBJ2-1
v_gene: TRBV9
CDR3aa: ASSPTARSYNEQF

j_gene: TRBJ2-3
v_gene: TRBV5-1
CDR3aa: ASSLDGGGSTDTQY

j_gene: TRBJ2-7
v_gene: TRBV29-1
CDR3aa: SAGYSSEQY

j_gene: TRBJ2-3
v_gene: TRBV3-1/TRBV3-2
CDR3aa: ASSTLYEGTDTQY

j_gene: TRBJ2-3
v_gene: TRBV4-1
CDR3aa: ASSQGGVSQDTQY

j_gene: TRBJ1-1
v_gene: TRBV28
CDR3aa: ASSLQNTEAF

j_gene: TRBJ1-5
v_gene: TRBV7-9
CDR3aa: ASSNYGGSPGPQH

j_gene: TRBJ1-1
v_gene: TRBV7-9
CDR3aa: ASSLTAMGTEAF

j_gene: TRBJ1-4
v_gene: TRBV6-2/TRBV6-3
CDR3aa: ASSDPTVGNEKLF

j_gene: TRBJ2-7
v_gene: TRBV29-1
CDR3aa: GLQGNNYEQY

j_gene: TRBJ1-2
v_gene: TRBV29-1
CDR3aa: SVTGNDYGYT